The 4 T cell receptor beta chains listed next were all sequenced from one sample in a study of shared clonotypes between healthy human individuals. Repertoires were generated with immunoSEQ multiplex PCR, while TCRdb's copy carries only in-frame clones and drops some. The data show a few million clones, with just over 90% seen just once and around 0.14% held by the top ten. The source material was naive CD4+ T cells sorted from blood. This sample's subset: CD45RA+ positively selected. Receptors originate from a man aged 18 to 30 in good health.

The rearrangement joins TRBV27 to TRBJ1-1, with D possibly being TRBD1 (5 bases). This CDR3 has 15 amino acids. Germline V CDR1 and CDR2: MNHEY, SMNVEV (reference sequence). Between the trimmed V and J ends, which lost 5 bases and 5 bases, there was a span of 18 bases. The CDR3 is CASSRTRVGGTEAFF. CDR3 DNA sequence: TGTGCCAGCAGTCGGACCCGGGTGGGGGGGACTGAAGCTTTCTTT.

The genes are TRBV7-8 and TRBJ1-5, with 9 bases that match TRBD1. This CDR3 comprises 14 residues. Germline V gene data show CDR1 as SGHVS and CDR2 as FQNEAQ. After removal of 5 bases from V and 5 bases from J, the junction contained 4 bases not matched to a gene. The CDR3 spells CASSDGTGHQPQHF. Written as DNA, the CDR3 is TGTGCCAGCAGCGACGGGACAGGGCATCAGCCCCAGCATTTT. Supplemented by reference TRBV7-8 and TRBJ1-5, the full variable domain reads GAGVSQSPRYKVAKRGQDVALRCDPISGHVSLFWYQQALGQGPEFLTYFQNEAQLDKSGLPSDRFFAERPEGSVSTLKIQRTQQEDSAVYLCASSDGTGHQPQHFGDGTRLSIL.

The V gene is TRBV7-9, the J gene TRBJ1-3; 7 nucleotides line up with TRBD1. CDR3 length: 15 residues. CDR1 SEHNR and CDR2 FQNEAQ come from the germline V gene (reference sequence). Trimming cost V 4 bases and J 1 base; bases outside gene matches: 4. CDR3 region: CASSSDRTSGNTIYF. DNA for the CDR3: TGTGCCAGCAGCTCGGACAGGACTTCTGGAAACACCATATATTTT.

The chain recombines TRBV28 with TRBJ2-2; D gene uncertain. Trimming cost V 6 bases and J 4 bases, with 12 bases left between them. This CDR3 is 14 amino acids long. Germline values: CDR1 MDHEN, CDR2 SYDVKM. The CDR3 region has the DNA TGTGCCAGCAGCGGAAGCCTGGGCACCGGGGAGCTGTTTTTT. Its translation is CASSGSLGTGELFF.